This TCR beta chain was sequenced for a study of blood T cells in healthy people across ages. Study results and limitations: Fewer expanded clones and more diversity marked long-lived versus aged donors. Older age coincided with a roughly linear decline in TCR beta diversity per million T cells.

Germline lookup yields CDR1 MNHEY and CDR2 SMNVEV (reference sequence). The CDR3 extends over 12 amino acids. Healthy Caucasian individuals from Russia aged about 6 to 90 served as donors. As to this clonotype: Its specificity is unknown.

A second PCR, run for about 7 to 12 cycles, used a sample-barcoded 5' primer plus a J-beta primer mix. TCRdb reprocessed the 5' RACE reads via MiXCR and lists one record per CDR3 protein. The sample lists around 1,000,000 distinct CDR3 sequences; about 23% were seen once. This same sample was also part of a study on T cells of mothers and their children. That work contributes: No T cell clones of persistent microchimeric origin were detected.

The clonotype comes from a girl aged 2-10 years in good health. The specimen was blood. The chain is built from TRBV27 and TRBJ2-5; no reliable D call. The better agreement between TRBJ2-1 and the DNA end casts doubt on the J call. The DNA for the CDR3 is TGTGCCAGCAGTACCCAAGGGAATGAGCAGTTCTTC. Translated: CASSTQGNEQFF.